This T cell receptor (beta chain) was profiled in a study of response to subunit inactivated influenza vaccine. Study-level results: A suggestion made by the authors is that each seasonal influenza vaccination recruits few new T cells.

TCRdb re-called the RT-PCR reads with MiXCR, one entry per CDR3 protein. The sample carries over 800,000 distinct CDR3 sequences, around 20% recorded once. This clonotype was picked up many times. Its antigen is unidentified. Looked up from germline, CDR1 is SQVTM and CDR2 is ANQGSEA. The ends were cut back, 2 bases at V and 2 bases at J, with 7 bases in the middle. The CDR3 has 13 residues. V usage is TRBV29-1 and J usage is TRBJ2-4, with TRBD1 as a possible D gene (6 bases). The sequence was collected from a man in his forties or fifties who received an inactivated influenza vaccine. The source material was PBMCs from blood, sampled more than 4 days after vaccination. The CDR3 protein is CSVEQGTKNIQYF. The CDR3 DNA reads TGCAGCGTTGAACAGGGGACCAAAAACATTCAGTACTTC.